The entry below describes one TCR beta chain. The antigen remains unidentified. This record comes from a study of post-analysis software for immune sequencing data. Overall study results and limits: Those with multiple sclerosis, the patient group, showed significantly lower normalized Chao1 diversity than controls. Four to six TRBV segments appeared more often in patients than in controls, and TRBV5-6, TRBV5-1 and TRBV20-1 were among these.

The library was made from cDNA and included unique molecular identifiers. Between about 1 and 11 million T cells gave rise to approximately 520,000 cDNA molecules. TCRdb reprocessed the PCR reads via MiXCR and lists one record per CDR3 protein. The table records some 890,000 distinct CDR3 sequences, 53% of them present only once. CDR1 and CDR2 from the germline V gene are SGHRS and YFSETQ. The CDR3 spans 16 residues. V gave up 4 bases and J gave up 4 bases, with 20 bases separating them. The chain uses TRBV5-1 and TRBJ1-2; D gene uncertain. The receptor comes from a girl under 18 with multiple sclerosis. The sequenced sample was blood. CDR3 nucleotide sequence: TGCGCCAGCAGCGCCCCCGACGCCCGAGCCCTCTATGGCTACACCTTC. This gives the protein CASSAPDARALYGYTF. The variable domain in full, completed from reference TRBV5-1 and TRBJ1-2, reads KAGVTQTPRYLIKTRGQQVTLSCSPISGHRSVSWYQQTPGQGLQFLFEYFSETQRNKGNFPGRFSGRQFSNSRSEMNVSTLELGDSALYLCASSAPDARALYGYTFGSGTRLTVV.